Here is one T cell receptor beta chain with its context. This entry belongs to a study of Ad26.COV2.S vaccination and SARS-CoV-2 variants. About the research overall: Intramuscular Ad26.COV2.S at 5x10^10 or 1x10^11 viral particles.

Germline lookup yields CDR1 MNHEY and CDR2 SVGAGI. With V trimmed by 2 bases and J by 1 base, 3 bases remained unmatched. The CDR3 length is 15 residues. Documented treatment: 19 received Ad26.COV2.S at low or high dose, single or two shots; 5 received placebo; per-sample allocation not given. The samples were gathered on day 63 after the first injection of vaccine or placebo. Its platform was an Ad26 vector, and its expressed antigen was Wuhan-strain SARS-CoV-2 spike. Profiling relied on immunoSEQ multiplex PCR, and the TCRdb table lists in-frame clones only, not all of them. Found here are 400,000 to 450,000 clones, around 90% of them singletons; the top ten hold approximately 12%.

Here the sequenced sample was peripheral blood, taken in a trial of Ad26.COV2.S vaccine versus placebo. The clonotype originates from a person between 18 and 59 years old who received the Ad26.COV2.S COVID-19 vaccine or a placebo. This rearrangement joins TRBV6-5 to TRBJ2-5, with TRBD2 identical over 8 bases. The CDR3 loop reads CASSYAGGVQETQYF. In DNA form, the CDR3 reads TGTGCCAGCAGTTACGCGGGGGGAGTCCAAGAGACCCAGTACTTC.